This TCR beta chain appears in the sequencing data of a study of blood T cells in healthy people across ages. This clonotype was detected only a few times. Its specificity is unknown. Germline CDR1 is SQVTM and CDR2 is ANQGSEA. V shed 3 bases, J shed 4 bases, and the junction held 6 bases outside the gene matches. CDR3 size: 14 residues. Study results and limitations: Naive T cell percentage strongly correlated with TCR beta diversity.

A sample-barcoded 5' primer and a J-beta primer mix were used in a second PCR of roughly 7 to 11 cycles. TCRdb ran MiXCR on the 5' RACE reads and lists one entry per CDR3 protein. The sample contains roughly 2 million distinct CDR3 sequences, just under 50% of which appear only once. The genes are TRBV29-1 and TRBJ2-7; 10 bases line up with TRBD1. The sample consisted of blood. The TCR comes from a woman aged 40 to 50 in good health. The CDR3 is CSVDATGGGYEQYF. The DNA of the CDR3 is TGCAGCGTTGACGCGACAGGGGGCGGGTACGAGCAGTACTTC.